The subject of this entry is one T cell receptor (beta chain). The investigators split CD4+ cells into a CD45RA+ naive subset and a CD45RA-negative memory subset. These data come from a study of shared clonotypes between healthy human individuals. Overall study context: Every donor yielded three CD4 naive, three CD4 memory, two CD8 naive and one CD8 memory plate.

This CDR3 comprises 13 residues. Per germline, CDR1 SGHNT and CDR2 YYREEE (reference sequence). Trimming left V 4 bases short and J 7 bases short, with 14 bases between. Each subset's genomic DNA was shared equally among a number of immunoSEQ plates. Clones were sequenced by immunoSEQ multiplex PCR, and TCRdb holds only the in-frame ones, with some missing. The sample has some 2,000,000 clones, 85% to 95% seen once. The chain joins TRBV5-4 to TRBJ1-1; D call uncertain. This clonotype was sampled from a man between 18 and 35 years old in good health. The sequencing sample was made of naive CD4+ T cells sorted from blood. Subset defined: CD45RA+ positively selected. The CDR3: CASSSQGGIEAFF. CDR3 nucleotide sequence: TGTGCCAGCAGCAGCCAAGGAGGGATTGAAGCTTTCTTT.